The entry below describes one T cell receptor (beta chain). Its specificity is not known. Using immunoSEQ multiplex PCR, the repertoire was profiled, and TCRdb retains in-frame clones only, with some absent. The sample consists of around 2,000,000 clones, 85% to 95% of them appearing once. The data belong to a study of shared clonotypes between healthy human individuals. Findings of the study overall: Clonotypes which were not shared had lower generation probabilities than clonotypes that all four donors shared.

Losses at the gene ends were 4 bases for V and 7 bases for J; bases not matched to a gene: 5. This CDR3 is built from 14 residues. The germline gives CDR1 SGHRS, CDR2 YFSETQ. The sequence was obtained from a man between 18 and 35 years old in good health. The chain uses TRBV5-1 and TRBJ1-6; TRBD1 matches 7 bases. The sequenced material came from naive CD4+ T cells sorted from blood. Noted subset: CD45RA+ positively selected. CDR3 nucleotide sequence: TGCGCCAGCAGCGCCGGGACAGAGAATTCACCCCTCCACTTT. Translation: CASSAGTENSPLHF.